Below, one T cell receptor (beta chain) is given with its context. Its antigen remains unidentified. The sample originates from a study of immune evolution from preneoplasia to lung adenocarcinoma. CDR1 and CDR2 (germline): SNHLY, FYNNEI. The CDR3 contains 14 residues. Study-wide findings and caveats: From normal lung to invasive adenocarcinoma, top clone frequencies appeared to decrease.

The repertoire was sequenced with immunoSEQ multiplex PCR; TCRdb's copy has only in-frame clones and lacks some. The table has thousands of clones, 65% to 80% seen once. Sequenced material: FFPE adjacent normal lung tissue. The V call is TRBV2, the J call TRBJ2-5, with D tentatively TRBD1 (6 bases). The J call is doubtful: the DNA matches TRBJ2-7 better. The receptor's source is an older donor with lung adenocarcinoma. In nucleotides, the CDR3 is TGTGCCAGCAGGTATCAGGGGAATTATTACGAGCAGTACTTC. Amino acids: CASRYQGNYYEQYF.